This T cell receptor (beta chain) is drawn from a study of immune evolution from preneoplasia to lung adenocarcinoma. The CDR3 has 16 amino acids. V dropped 0 bases and J dropped 1 base, with 11 bases sitting between them. Germline values: CDR1 SGDLS, CDR2 YYNGEE. Clones were read by immunoSEQ multiplex PCR, and TCRdb kept only the in-frame ones, dropping some. The table lists 9,500 to 13,000 clones, approximately 77% of them singletons. The TCR was taken from a person aged 65 to 85 with lung adenocarcinoma. The chain combines TRBV9 with TRBJ1-3; D unresolved. Material for sequencing was FFPE minimally invasive lung adenocarcinoma tissue. In DNA form, the CDR3 reads TGTGCCAGCAGCGTAGACCCTCATCCGTCTGGAAACACCATATATTTT. This sequence encodes CASSVDPHPSGNTIYF.